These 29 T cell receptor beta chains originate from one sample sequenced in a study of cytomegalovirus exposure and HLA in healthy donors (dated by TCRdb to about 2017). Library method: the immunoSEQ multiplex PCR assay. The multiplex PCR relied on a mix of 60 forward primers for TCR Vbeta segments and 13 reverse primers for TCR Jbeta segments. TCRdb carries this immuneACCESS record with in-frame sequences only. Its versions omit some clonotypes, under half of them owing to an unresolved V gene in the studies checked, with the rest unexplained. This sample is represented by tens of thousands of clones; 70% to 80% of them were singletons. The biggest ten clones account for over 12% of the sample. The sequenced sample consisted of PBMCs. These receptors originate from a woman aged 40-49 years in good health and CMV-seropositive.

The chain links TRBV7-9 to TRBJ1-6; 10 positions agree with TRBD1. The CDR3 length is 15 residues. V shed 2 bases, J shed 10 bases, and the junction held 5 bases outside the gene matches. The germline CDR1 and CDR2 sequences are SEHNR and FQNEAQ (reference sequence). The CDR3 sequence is CASSLTGTGESPLHF. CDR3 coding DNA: TGTGCCAGCAGCTTAACCGGGACAGGGGAATCACCCCTCCACTTT.

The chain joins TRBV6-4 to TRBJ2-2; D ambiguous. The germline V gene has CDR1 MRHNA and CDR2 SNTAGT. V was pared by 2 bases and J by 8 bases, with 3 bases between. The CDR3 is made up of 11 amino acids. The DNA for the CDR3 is TGTGCCAGCAGTGACCGGGGGGAGCTGTTTTTT. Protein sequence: CASSDRGELFF.

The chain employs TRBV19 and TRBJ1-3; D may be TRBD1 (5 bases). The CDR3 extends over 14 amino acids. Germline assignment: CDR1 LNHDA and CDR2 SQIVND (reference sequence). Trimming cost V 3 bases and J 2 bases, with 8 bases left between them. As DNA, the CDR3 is TGTGCCAGTAGTATTGGCAGGGCTGGAAACACCATATATTTT. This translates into CASSIGRAGNTIYF.

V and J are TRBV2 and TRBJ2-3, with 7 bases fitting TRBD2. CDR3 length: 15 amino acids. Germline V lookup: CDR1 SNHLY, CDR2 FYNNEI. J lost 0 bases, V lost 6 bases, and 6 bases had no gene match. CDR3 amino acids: CASRGGTTSTDTQYF. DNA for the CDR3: TGTGCCAGCAGGGGTGGGACTACCAGCACAGATACGCAGTATTTT.

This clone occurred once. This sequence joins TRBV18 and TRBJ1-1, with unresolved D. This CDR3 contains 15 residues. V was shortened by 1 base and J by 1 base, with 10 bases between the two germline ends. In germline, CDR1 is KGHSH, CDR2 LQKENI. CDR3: CASSPLRGKNTEAFF. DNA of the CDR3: TGTGCCAGCTCACCACTGAGAGGAAAGAACACTGAAGCTTTCTTT. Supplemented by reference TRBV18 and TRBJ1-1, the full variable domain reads NAGVMQNPRHLVRRRGQEARLRCSPMKGHSHVYWYRQLPEEGLKFMVYLQKENIIDESGMPKERFSAEFPKEGPSILRIQQVVRGDSAAYFCASSPLRGKNTEAFFGQGTRLTVV.

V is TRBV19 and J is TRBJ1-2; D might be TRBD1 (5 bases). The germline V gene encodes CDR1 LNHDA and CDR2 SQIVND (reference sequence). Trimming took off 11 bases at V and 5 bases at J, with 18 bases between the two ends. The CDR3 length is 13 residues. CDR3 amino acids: CACGTFPGYGYTF. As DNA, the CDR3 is TGTGCCTGCGGGACTTTCCCAGGATATGGCTACACCTTC.

The CDR3 loop reads CASSSSRGRVQFF. The DNA for the CDR3 is TGTGCCAGCAGTTCGAGCAGGGGGCGGGTACAGTTCTTC. The rearrangement joins TRBV6-1 to TRBJ2-1; 8 bases map to TRBD1. The CDR3 is 13 residues long. Germline V gene sequence: CDR1 MNHNS, CDR2 SASEGT. The J segment lost 13 bases and the V segment lost 5 bases, leaving 10 bases of the junction unmatched.

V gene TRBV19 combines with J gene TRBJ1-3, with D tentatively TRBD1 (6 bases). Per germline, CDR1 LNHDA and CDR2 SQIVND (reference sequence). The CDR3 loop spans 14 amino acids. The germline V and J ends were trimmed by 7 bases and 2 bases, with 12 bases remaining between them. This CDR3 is CASTHRDTGNTIYF. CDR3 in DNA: TGTGCCAGTACCCACCGGGACACTGGAAACACCATATATTTT.

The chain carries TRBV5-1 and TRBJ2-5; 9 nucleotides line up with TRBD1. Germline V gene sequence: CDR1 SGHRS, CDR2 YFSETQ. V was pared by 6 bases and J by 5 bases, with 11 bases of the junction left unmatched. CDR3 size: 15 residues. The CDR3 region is CASTGQTGGMETQYF. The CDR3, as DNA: TGCGCCAGCACTGGGCAAACAGGGGGCATGGAGACCCAGTACTTC.

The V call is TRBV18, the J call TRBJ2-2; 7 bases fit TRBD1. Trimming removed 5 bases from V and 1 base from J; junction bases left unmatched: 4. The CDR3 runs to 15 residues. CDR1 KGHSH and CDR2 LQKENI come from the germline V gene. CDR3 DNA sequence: TGTGCCAGCTCATCGGACAGGTGGAACACCGGGGAGCTGTTTTTT. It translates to CASSSDRWNTGELFF.

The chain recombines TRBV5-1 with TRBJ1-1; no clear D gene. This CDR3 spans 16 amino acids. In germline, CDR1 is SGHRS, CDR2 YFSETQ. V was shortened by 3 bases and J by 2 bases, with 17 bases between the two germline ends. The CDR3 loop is CASSYSGFSFNTEAFF. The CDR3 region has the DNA TGCGCCAGCAGCTACTCCGGTTTCTCATTTAACACTGAAGCTTTCTTT.

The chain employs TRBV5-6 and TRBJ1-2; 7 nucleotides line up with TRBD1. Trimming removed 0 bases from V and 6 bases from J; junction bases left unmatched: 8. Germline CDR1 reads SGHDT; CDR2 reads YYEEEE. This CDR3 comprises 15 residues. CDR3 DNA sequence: TGTGCCAGCAGCTTGGCCTTGCAGGGGGTGGATGGCTACACCTTC. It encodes CASSLALQGVDGYTF.

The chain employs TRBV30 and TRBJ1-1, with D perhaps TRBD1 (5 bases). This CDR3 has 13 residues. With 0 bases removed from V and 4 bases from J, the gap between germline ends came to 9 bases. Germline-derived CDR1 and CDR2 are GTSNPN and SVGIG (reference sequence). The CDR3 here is CAWSVGQGTEAFF. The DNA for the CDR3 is TGTGCCTGGAGTGTAGGGCAGGGCACTGAAGCTTTCTTT.

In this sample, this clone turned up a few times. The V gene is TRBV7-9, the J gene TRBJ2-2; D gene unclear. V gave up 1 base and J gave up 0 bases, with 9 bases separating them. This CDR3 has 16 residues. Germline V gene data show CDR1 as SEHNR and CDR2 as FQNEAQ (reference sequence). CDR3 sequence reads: CASSLVYTPNTGELFF. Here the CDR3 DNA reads TGTGCCAGCAGCTTAGTATACACGCCGAACACCGGGGAGCTGTTTTTT.

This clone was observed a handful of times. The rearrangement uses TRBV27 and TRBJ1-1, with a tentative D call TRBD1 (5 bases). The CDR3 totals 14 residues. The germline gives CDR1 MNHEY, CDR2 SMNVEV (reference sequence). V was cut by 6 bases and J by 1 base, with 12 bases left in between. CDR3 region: CASSLTTGNTEAFF. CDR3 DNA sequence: TGTGCCAGCAGCCTCACTACAGGGAACACTGAAGCTTTCTTT.

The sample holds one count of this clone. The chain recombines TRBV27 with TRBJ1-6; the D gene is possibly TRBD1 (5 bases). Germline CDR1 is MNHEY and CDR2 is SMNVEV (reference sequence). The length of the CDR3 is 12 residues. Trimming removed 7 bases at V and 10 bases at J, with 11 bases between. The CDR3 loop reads CASTGGGSPLHF. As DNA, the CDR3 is TGTGCCAGCACGGGGGGGGGATCACCCCTCCACTTT.

The CDR3 nucleotides read TGTGCCACGGGACAGGGCCTCATGAACACTGAAGCTTTCTTT. This translates into CATGQGLMNTEAFF. This chain connects TRBV2 to TRBJ1-1; 9 bases fit TRBD1. Per the germline V gene, CDR1 is SNHLY and CDR2 is FYNNEI. The trim removed 10 bases at V and 0 bases at J, leaving 6 bases unmatched. This CDR3 comprises 14 residues.

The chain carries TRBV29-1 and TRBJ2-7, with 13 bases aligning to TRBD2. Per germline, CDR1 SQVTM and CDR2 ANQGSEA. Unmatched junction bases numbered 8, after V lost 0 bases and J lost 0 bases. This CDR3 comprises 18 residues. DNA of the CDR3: TGCAGCGTTGAAGAACAAGGGACTAGCGGGACCGTCTCCTACGAGCAGTACTTC. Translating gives CSVEEQGTSGTVSYEQYF.

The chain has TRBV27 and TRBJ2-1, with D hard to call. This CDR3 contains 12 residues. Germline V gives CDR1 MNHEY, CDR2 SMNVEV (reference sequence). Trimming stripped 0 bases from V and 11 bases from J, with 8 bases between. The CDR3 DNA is TGTGCCAGCAGTTTATCGACGGGTAAGCAGTTCTTC. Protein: CASSLSTGKQFF.

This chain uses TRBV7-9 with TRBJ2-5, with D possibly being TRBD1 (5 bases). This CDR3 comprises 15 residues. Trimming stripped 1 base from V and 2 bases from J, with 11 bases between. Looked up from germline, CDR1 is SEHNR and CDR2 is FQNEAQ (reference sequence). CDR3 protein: CASSLGGHLQETQYF. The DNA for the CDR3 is TGTGCCAGCAGCTTAGGCGGACATTTACAAGAGACCCAGTACTTC.

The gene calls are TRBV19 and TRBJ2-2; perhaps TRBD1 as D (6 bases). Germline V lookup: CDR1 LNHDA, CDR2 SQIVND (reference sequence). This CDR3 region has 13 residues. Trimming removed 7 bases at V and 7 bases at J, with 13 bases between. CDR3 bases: TGTGCCAGTATGACAGGATCGCTCGGGGAGCTGTTTTTT. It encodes CASMTGSLGELFF.

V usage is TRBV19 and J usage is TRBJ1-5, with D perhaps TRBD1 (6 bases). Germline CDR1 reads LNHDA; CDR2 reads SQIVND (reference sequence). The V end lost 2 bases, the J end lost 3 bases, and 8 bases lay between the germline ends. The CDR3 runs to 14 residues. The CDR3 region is CASSIRDNNQPQHF. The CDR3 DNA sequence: TGTGCCAGTAGTATAAGGGACAACAATCAGCCCCAGCATTTT.

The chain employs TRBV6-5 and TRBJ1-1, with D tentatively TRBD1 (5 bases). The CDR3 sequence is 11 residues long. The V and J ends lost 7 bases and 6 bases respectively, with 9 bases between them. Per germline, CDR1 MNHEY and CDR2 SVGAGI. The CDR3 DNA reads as TGTGCCAGCAAATGGGGGGCTGAAGCTTTCTTT. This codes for CASKWGAEAFF.

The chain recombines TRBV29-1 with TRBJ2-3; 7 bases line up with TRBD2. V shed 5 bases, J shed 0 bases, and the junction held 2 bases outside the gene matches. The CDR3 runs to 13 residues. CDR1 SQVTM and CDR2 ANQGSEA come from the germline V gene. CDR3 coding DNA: TGCAGCGTTTGGGAGGGTAGCACAGATACGCAGTATTTT. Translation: CSVWEGSTDTQYF.

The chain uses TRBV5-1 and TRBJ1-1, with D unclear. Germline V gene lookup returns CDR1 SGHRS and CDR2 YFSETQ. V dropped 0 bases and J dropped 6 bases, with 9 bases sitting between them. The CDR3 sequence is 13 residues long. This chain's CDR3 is CASSLAPFAEAFF. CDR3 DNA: TGCGCCAGCAGCTTGGCCCCTTTCGCTGAAGCTTTCTTT.

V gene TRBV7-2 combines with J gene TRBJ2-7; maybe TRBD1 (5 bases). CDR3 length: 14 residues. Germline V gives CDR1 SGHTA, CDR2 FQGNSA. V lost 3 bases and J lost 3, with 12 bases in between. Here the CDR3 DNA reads TGTGCCAGCAGCTTGGGCCAGGGTATCTACGAGCAGTACTTC. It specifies CASSLGQGIYEQYF.

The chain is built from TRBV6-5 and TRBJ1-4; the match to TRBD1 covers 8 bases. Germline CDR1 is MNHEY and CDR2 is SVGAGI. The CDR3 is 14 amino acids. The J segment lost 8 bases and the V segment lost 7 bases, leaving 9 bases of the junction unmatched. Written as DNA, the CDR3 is TGTGCCAGCAAAATTACAGGGGGTGTCGAAAAACTGTTTTTT. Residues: CASKITGGVEKLFF.

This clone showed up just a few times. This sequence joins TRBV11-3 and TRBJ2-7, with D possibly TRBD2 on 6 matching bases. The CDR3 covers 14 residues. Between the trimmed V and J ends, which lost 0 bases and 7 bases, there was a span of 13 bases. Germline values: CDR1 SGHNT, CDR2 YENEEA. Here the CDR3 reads CASSLEGGRGEQYF. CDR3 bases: TGTGCCAGCAGCTTAGAAGGTGGGCGGGGTGAGCAGTACTTC.

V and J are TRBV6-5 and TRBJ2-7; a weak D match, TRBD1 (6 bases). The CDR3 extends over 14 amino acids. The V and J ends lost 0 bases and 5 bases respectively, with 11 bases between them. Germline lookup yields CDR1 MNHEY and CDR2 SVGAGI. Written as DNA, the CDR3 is TGTGCCAGCAGTTACTCGGCAGACAGGAACGAGCAGTACTTC. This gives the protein CASSYSADRNEQYF.